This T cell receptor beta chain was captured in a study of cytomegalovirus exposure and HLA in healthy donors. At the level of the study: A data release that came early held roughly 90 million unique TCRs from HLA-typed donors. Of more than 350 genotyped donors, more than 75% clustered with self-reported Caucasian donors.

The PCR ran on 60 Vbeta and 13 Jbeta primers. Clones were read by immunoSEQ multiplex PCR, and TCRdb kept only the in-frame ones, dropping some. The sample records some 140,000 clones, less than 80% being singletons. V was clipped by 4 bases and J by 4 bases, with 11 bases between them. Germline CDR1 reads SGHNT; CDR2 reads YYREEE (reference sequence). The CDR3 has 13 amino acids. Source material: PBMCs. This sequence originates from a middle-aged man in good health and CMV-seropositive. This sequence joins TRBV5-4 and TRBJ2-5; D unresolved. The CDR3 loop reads CASSQVGGETQYF. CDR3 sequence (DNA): TGTGCCAGCAGCCAAGTAGGCGGAGAGACCCAGTACTTC.